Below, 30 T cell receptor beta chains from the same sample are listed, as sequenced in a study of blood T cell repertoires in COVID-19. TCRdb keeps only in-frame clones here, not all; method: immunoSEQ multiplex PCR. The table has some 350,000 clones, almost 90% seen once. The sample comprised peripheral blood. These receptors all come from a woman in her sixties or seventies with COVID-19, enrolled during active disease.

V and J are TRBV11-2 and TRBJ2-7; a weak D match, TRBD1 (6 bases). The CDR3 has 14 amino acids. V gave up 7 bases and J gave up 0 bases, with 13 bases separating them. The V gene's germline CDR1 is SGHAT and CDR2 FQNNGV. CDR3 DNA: TGTGCCAGCACCGTCAACAGGGACTCCTACGAGCAGTACTTC. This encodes CASTVNRDSYEQYF. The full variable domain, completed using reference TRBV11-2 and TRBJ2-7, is EAGVAQSPRYKIIEKRQSVAFWCNPISGHATLYWYQQILGQGPKLLIQFQNNGVVDDSQLPKDRFSAERLKGVDSTLKIQPAKLEDSAVYLCASTVNRDSYEQYFGPGTRLTVT.

CDR3 in amino acids: CATRRGGLSTDTQYF. The DNA of the CDR3 is TGTGCCACCAGACGGGGGGGATTGAGCACAGATACGCAGTATTTT. V gene TRBV15 combines with J gene TRBJ2-3, with 8 bases that match TRBD2. V shed 6 bases, J shed 0 bases, and the junction held 5 bases outside the gene matches. Germline CDR1 reads LNHNV; CDR2 reads YYDKDF (reference sequence). The CDR3 covers 15 residues.

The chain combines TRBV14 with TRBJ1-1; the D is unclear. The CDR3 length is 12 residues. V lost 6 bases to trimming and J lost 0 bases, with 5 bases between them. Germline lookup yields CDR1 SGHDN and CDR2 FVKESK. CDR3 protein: CASRTLNTEAFF. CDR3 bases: TGTGCCAGCAGGACACTGAACACTGAAGCTTTCTTT.

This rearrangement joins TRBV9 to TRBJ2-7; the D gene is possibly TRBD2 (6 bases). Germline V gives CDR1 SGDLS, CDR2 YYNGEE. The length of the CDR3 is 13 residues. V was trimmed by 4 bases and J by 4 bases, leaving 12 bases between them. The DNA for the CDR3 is TGTGCCAGCAGCCCATCGGGACTTTACGAGCAGTACTTC. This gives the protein CASSPSGLYEQYF.

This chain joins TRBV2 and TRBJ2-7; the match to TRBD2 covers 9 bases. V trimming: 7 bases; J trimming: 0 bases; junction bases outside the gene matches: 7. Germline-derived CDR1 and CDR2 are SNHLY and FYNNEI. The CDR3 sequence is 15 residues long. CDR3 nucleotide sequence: TGTGCCAGCACCTCTAGCGGGGATCTCTCCTACGAGCAGTACTTC. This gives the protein CASTSSGDLSYEQYF.

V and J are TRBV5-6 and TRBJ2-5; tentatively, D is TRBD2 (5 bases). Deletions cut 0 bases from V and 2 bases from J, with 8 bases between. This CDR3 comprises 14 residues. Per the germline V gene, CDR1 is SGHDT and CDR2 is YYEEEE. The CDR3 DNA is TGTGCCAGCAGCTTGGCGGGGTCGCAAGAGACCCAGTACTTC. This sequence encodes CASSLAGSQETQYF. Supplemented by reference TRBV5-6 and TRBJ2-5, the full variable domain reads DAGVTQSPTHLIKTRGQQVTLRCSPKSGHDTVSWYQQALGQGPQFIFQYYEEEERQRGNFPDRFSGHQFPNYSSELNVNALLLGDSALYLCASSLAGSQETQYFGPGTRLLVL.

For the CDR3, the DNA is TGTGCCAGCAGTCCGGGACTGTACACCGGGGAGCTGTTTTTT. It codes for CASSPGLYTGELFF. This chain links TRBV6-5 with TRBJ2-2; D perhaps matches TRBD2 (6 bases). The germline V gene has CDR1 MNHEY and CDR2 SVGAGI. V was trimmed by 5 bases and J by 3 bases, leaving 10 bases between them. This CDR3 has 14 residues.

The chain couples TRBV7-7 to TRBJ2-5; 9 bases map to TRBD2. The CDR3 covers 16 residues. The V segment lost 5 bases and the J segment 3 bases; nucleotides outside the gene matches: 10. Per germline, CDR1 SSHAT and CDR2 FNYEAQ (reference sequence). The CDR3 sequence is CASSQGGLAGKETQYF. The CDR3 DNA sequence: TGTGCCAGCAGCCAGGGGGGGCTAGCGGGAAAAGAGACCCAGTACTTC.

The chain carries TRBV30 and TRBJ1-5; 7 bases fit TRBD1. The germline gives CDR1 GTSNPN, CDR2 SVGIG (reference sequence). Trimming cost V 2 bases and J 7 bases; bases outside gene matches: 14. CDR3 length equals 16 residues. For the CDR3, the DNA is TGTGCCTGGAGTACACCGGGACAGAGGTCGGGACAGCCCCAGCATTTT. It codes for CAWSTPGQRSGQPQHF.

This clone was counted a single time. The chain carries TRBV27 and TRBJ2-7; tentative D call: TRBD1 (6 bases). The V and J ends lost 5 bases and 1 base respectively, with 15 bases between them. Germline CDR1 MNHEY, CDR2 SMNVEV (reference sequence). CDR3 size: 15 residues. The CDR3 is CASSLIRDKSYEQYF. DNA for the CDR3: TGTGCCAGCAGTCTGATCCGGGACAAGTCCTACGAGCAGTACTTC.

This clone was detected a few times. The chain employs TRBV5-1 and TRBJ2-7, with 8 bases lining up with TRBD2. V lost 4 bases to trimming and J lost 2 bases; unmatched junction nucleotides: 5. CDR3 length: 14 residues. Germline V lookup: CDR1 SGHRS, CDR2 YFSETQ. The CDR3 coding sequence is TGCGCCAGCAGCCAGCGGGGGTTCCCCTACGAGCAGTACTTC. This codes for CASSQRGFPYEQYF.

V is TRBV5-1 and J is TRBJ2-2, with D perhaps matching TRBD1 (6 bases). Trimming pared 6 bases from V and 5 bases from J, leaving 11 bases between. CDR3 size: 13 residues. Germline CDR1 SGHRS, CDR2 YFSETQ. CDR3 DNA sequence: TGCGCCAGCACAACGGACAGTACCGGGGAGCTGTTTTTT. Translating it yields CASTTDSTGELFF.

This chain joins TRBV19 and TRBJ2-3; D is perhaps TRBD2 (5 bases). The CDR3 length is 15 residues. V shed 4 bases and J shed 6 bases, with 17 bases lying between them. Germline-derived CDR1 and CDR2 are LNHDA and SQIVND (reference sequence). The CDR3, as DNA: TGTGCCAGTAGTACCATCGGGGATAATATTGATACGCAGTATTTT. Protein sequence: CASSTIGDNIDTQYF.

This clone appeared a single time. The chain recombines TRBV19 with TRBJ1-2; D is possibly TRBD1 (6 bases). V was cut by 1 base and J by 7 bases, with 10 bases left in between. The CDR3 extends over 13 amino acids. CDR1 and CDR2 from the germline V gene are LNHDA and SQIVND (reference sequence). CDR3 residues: CASSIVRGAGYTF. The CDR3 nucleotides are TGTGCCAGTAGTATAGTCAGGGGAGCTGGCTACACCTTC.

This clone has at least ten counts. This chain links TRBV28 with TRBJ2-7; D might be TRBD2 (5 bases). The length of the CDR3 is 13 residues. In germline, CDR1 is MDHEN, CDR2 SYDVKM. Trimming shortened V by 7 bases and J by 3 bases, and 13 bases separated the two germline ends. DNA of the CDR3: TGTGCCAGCAAGGTTTCGGGGAACTACGAGCAGTACTTC. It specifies CASKVSGNYEQYF.

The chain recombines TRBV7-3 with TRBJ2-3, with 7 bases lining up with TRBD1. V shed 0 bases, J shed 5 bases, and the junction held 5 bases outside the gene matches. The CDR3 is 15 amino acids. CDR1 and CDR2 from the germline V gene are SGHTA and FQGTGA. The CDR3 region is CASSLTGGRGDTQYF. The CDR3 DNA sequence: TGTGCCAGCAGCTTAACAGGGGGCCGGGGAGATACGCAGTATTTT.

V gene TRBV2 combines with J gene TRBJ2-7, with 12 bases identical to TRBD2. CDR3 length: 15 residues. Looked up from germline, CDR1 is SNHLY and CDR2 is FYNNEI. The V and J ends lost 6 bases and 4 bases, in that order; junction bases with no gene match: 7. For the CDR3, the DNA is TGTGCCAGCAGGGGCCCGACTAGCGGGAGTTACGAGCAGTACTTC. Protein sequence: CASRGPTSGSYEQYF.

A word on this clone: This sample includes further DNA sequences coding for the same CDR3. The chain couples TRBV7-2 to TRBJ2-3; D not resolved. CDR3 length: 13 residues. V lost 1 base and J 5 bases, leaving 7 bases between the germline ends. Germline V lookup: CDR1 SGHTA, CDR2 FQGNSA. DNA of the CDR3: TGTGCCAGCAGCTTAGAAGCCGAAGATACGCAGTATTTT. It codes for CASSLEAEDTQYF.

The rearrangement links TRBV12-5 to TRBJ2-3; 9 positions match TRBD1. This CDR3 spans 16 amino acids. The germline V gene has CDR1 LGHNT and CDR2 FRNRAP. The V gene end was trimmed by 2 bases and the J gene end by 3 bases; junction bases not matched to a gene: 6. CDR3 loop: CASGLYGTGITDTQYF. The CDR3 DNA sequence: TGTGCTAGTGGTTTGTATGGGACAGGGATTACAGATACGCAGTATTTT.

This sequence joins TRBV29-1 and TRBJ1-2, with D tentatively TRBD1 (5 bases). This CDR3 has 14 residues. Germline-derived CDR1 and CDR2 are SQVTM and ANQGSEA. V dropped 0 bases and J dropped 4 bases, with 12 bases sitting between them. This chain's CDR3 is CSVEDGTRGYGYTF. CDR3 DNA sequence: TGCAGCGTTGAAGATGGGACTCGGGGCTATGGCTACACCTTC.

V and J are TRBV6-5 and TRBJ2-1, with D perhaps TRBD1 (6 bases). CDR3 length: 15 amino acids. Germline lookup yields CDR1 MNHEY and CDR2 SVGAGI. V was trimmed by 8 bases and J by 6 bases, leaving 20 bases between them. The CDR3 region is CASQETGLMVNEQFF. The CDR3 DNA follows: TGTGCCAGCCAGGAGACAGGCCTCATGGTCAATGAGCAGTTCTTC.

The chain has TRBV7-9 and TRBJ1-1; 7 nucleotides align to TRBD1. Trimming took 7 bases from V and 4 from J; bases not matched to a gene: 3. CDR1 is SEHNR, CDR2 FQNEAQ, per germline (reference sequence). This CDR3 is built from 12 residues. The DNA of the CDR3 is TGTGCCAGCACCCGACAGGGCACTGAAGCTTTCTTT. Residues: CASTRQGTEAFF. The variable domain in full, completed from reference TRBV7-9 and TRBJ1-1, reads DTGVSQNPRHKITKRGQNVTFRCDPISEHNRLYWYRQTLGQGPEFLTYFQNEAQLEKSRLLSDRFSAERPKGSFSTLEIQRTEQGDSAMYLCASTRQGTEAFFGQGTRLTVV.

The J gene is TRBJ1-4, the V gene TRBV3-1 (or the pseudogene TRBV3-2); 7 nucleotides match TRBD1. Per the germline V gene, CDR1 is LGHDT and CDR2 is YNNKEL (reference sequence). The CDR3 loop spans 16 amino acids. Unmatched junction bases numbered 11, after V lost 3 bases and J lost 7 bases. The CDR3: CASSHLLRQGSEKLFF. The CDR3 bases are TGTGCCAGCAGCCACCTCCTTAGACAGGGAAGTGAAAAACTGTTTTTT.

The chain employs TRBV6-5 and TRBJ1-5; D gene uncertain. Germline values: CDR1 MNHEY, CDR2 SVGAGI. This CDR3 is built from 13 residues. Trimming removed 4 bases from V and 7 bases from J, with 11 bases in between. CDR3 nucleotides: TGTGCCAGCAGTTCCCGGGAACAACAGCCCCAGCATTTT. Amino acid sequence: CASSSREQQPQHF.

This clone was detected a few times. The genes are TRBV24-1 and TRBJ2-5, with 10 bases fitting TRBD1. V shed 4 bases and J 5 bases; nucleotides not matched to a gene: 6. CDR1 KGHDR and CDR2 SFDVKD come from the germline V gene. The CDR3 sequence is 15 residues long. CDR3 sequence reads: CATSEGDRGKETQYF. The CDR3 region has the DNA TGTGCCACCAGTGAGGGGGACAGGGGCAAGGAGACCCAGTACTTC.

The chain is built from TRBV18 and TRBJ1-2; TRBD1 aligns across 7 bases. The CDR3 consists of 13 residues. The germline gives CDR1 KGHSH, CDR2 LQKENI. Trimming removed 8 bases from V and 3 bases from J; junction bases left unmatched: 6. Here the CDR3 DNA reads TGTGCCAGCAACAGGGGCGGCGACTATGGCTACACCTTC. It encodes CASNRGGDYGYTF.

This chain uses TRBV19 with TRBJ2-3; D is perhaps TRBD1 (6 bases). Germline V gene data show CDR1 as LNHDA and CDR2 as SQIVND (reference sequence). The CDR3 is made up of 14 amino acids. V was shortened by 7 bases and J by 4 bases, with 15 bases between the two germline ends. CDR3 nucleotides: TGTGCCAGTACAGGAGCTGGGGGCCCAGATACGCAGTATTTT. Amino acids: CASTGAGGPDTQYF.

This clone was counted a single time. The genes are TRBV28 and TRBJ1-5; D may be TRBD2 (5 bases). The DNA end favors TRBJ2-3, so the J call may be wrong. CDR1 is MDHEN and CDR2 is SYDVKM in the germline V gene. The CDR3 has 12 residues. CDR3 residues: CASTGIDQPQYF. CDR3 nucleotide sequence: TGTGCCAGCACGGGGATCGATCAGCCCCAGTATTTT.

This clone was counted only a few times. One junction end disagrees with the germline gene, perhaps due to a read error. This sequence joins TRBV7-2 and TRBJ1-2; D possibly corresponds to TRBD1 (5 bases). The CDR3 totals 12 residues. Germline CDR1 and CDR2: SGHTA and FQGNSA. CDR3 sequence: CASSQGALPFVF. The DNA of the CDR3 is TGTGCCAGCAGCCAAGGGGCCCTCCCGTTCGTCTTC.

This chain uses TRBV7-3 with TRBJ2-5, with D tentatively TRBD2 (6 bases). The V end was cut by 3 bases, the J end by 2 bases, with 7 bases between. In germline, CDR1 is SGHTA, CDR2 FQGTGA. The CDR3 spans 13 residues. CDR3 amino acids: CASSFSGQETQYF. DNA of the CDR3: TGTGCCAGCAGCTTTAGCGGTCAAGAGACCCAGTACTTC.